The 20 T cell receptor beta chains reported below all come from one sample, sequenced in a study of a mutant IDH1 vaccine in newly diagnosed glioma. Measured with immunoSEQ multiplex PCR; TCRdb has only the in-frame clones, and not every one. The sample records around 64,000 clones, about four fifths being singletons. Specified time point: baseline, week 1 (first vaccination visit). The sample's treatment: pre-vaccination baseline after standard-of-care therapy. This specimen was peripheral blood mononuclear cells (PBMCs), taken from a glioma patient treated with radiotherapy, temozolomide or both. These receptors all stem from a woman aged 18-29 years with glioma. Some clones in this sample may be carry-over from other donors' samples.

The rearrangement uses TRBV11-3 and TRBJ1-1; tentative D call: TRBD1 (5 bases). The ends were cut back, 5 bases at V and 1 base at J, with 11 bases in the middle. Per germline, CDR1 SGHNT and CDR2 YENEEA. The CDR3 runs 14 residues. CDR3 coding DNA: TGTGCCAGCAGCGCCCGACAGCAGAACACTGAAGCTTTCTTT. The encoded protein is CASSARQQNTEAFF.

The V gene is TRBV18, the J gene TRBJ1-2; D possibly corresponds to TRBD1 (5 bases). This CDR3 has 15 residues. The V end lost 3 bases, the J end lost 8 bases, and 19 bases lay between the germline ends. Germline assignment: CDR1 KGHSH and CDR2 LQKENI. The CDR3 protein is CASSPPHVGGYGYTF. CDR3 bases: TGTGCCAGCTCACCCCCCCATGTCGGGGGATACGGCTACACCTTC.

The rearrangement uses TRBV6-4 and TRBJ1-2; 8 nucleotides line up with TRBD1. The CDR3 is 16 amino acids. With 3 bases clipped from V and 2 bases from J, the junction kept 8 bases outside the gene matches. Germline CDR1 reads MRHNA; CDR2 reads SNTAGT. CDR3 amino acids: CASSEYDGQGNYGYTF. The CDR3 nucleotides read TGTGCCAGCAGTGAATACGATGGACAGGGAAACTATGGCTACACCTTC.

V is TRBV4-3 and J is TRBJ1-1, with a possible D match to TRBD1 (6 bases). Looked up from germline, CDR1 is LGHNA and CDR2 is YSLEER. Deletions cut 0 bases from V and 4 bases from J, with 12 bases between. This CDR3 has 15 amino acids. The CDR3, as DNA: TGCGCCAGCAGCCAAGATCCAGGGGTAGGCACTGAAGCTTTCTTT. This encodes CASSQDPGVGTEAFF.

This clone was detected only a few times. The chain employs TRBV19 and TRBJ1-1, with D maybe TRBD1 (5 bases). Germline V lookup: CDR1 LNHDA, CDR2 SQIVND (reference sequence). There are 12 residues in the CDR3. The V and J ends lost 1 base and 7 bases respectively, with 7 bases between them. The CDR3 loop reads CASSIGGSEAFF. In nucleotides, the CDR3 is TGTGCCAGTAGTATAGGGGGCAGTGAAGCTTTCTTT.

This clone appeared a few times. This chain joins TRBV7-9 and TRBJ2-6, with 8 bases matching TRBD1. The CDR3 consists of 17 residues. V dropped 5 bases and J dropped 0; count of bases not matched to a gene: 6. Per the germline V gene, CDR1 is SEHNR and CDR2 is FQNEAQ (reference sequence). CDR3: CASSRGQGDSGANVLTF. The CDR3 coding sequence is TGTGCCAGCAGCCGAGGACAGGGAGACTCTGGGGCCAACGTCCTGACTTTC.

The genes are TRBV5-1 and TRBJ2-7; D call uncertain. V was pared by 0 bases and J by 6 bases, with 7 bases between. The germline gives CDR1 SGHRS, CDR2 YFSETQ. The CDR3 runs to 12 residues. The CDR3 DNA is TGCGCCAGCAGCTTGGGTGGGATCGAGCAGTACTTC. It codes for CASSLGGIEQYF.

Comments on this clone: The same CDR3 also results from other DNA sequences found in this sample. The chain has TRBV5-4 and TRBJ1-1; D remains unclear. The CDR3 extends over 13 amino acids. Looked up from germline, CDR1 is SGHNT and CDR2 is YYREEE (reference sequence). V dropped 1 base and J dropped 4 bases, with 8 bases sitting between them. The CDR3 region has the DNA TGTGCCAGCAGCTTGATGGGCGGCACTGAAGCTTTCTTT. It translates to CASSLMGGTEAFF. Variable domain in full (rest from reference TRBV5-4 and TRBJ1-1): ETGVTQSPTHLIKTRGQQVTLRCSSQSGHNTVSWYQQALGQGPQFIFQYYREEENGRGNFPPRFSGLQFPNYSSELNVNALELDDSALYLCASSLMGGTEAFFGQGTRLTVV.

The rearrangement joins TRBV11-3 to TRBJ1-3; no reliable D call. The V end was cut by 5 bases, the J end by 0 bases, with 20 bases between. Germline V CDR1 and CDR2: SGHNT, YENEEA. The length of the CDR3 is 18 residues. CDR3 bases: TGTGCCAGCAGCACCCGGGAGGTTTCCTCTATCTCTGGAAACACCATATATTTT. It translates to CASSTREVSSISGNTIYF.

The chain couples TRBV15 to TRBJ1-1, with D hard to call. This CDR3 is 13 amino acids long. The germline V gene encodes CDR1 LNHNV and CDR2 YYDKDF (reference sequence). Trimming left V 0 bases short and J 1 base short, with 3 bases between. CDR3 coding DNA: TGTGCCACCAGCAGAGACAGGAACACTGAAGCTTTCTTT. Protein sequence: CATSRDRNTEAFF.

J is TRBJ1-5 and V is TRBV7-9; D perhaps matches TRBD1 (6 bases). Germline assignment: CDR1 SEHNR and CDR2 FQNEAQ (reference sequence). This CDR3 has 13 residues. The V gene lost 4 bases and the J gene lost 9 bases, with 13 bases spanning the gap. The CDR3 DNA is TGTGCCAGCAGCTCACAGGGTAGTATGCCCCAGCATTTT. Encoded protein: CASSSQGSMPQHF.

CDR3 in DNA: TGCGCCAGCAGCCTGGGAACGAAGGGCTACACCTTC. Its protein is CASSLGTKGYTF. V gene TRBV5-1 combines with J gene TRBJ1-2; no definite D call. Trimming cost V 4 bases and J 8 bases, with 12 bases left between them. CDR1 is SGHRS, CDR2 YFSETQ, per germline. The CDR3 is 12 amino acids.

This clone was picked up one time. The chain combines TRBV18 with TRBJ2-7; 8 bases are shared with TRBD1. The germline V gene encodes CDR1 KGHSH and CDR2 LQKENI. The CDR3 length is 14 residues. J lost 4 bases, V lost 6 bases, and 8 bases had no gene match. The CDR3 region has the DNA TGTGCCAGCTCTCCTCGGCAGGGGGCGTACGAGCAGTACTTC. Protein: CASSPRQGAYEQYF.

The rearrangement joins TRBV10-3 to TRBJ1-1; D not resolved. Germline-derived CDR1 and CDR2 are ENHRY and SYGVKD. V lost 6 bases, J lost 5 bases, and 10 bases lay in between. The CDR3 consists of 12 residues. CDR3 amino acids: CAIRPGGTEAFF. CDR3 nucleotide sequence: TGTGCCATCAGGCCGGGCGGGACTGAAGCTTTCTTT.

The chain carries TRBV25-1 and TRBJ2-6, with D hard to call. V dropped 7 bases and J dropped 0 bases, with 13 bases sitting between them. The germline V gene has CDR1 MGHDK and CDR2 SYGVNS. The CDR3 totals 16 residues. The CDR3 DNA reads as TGTGCCAGCATCCCGAATAGCCCCTCTGGGGCCAACGTCCTGACTTTC. Translation gives CASIPNSPSGANVLTF.

This rearrangement joins TRBV19 to TRBJ1-2; 9 positions agree with TRBD1. Germline CDR1 and CDR2: LNHDA and SQIVND (reference sequence). CDR3 length: 16 amino acids. After removal of 3 bases from V and 0 bases from J, the junction contained 5 bases not matched to a gene. The CDR3 nucleotides read TGTGCCAGTAGTATCGGGACAGGGTTAGCTAACTATGGCTACACCTTC. Translated, it gives CASSIGTGLANYGYTF.

The J gene is TRBJ1-1, the V gene TRBV7-9, with D hard to call. The CDR3 runs to 16 residues. V was shortened by 1 base and J by 5 bases, with 17 bases between the two germline ends. Germline-derived CDR1 and CDR2 are SEHNR and FQNEAQ (reference sequence). CDR3 amino acids: CASSLDLGSLGTEAFF. CDR3 DNA sequence: TGTGCCAGCAGCTTAGACTTAGGGAGTTTGGGTACTGAAGCTTTCTTT.

The chain combines TRBV9 with TRBJ1-3; D might be TRBD1 (5 bases). V was cut by 0 bases and J by 8 bases, with 9 bases left in between. The CDR3 is 13 amino acids. CDR1 and CDR2 from the germline V gene are SGDLS and YYNGEE. The chain's CDR3 is CASSVVGTDTIYF. The CDR3 bases are TGTGCCAGCAGCGTAGTAGGGACGGACACCATATATTTT.

This clone was picked up a small number of times. The chain joins TRBV7-2 to TRBJ1-1; tentatively, D is TRBD1 (6 bases). The germline V and J ends were trimmed by 4 bases and 4 bases, with 13 bases remaining between them. CDR3 length equals 14 residues. CDR1 and CDR2 (germline): SGHTA, FQGNSA. The CDR3 bases are TGTGCCAGCAGCTCCCGCAGGGGACCCACTGAAGCTTTCTTT. Its protein product is CASSSRRGPTEAFF.

CDR3 residues: CASITGLPNEQFF. The CDR3 DNA follows: TGTGCCAGCATAACGGGGCTGCCAAATGAGCAGTTCTTC. The rearrangement joins TRBV6-1 to TRBJ2-1; D is tentatively TRBD1 or TRBD2 (5 bases each). The length of the CDR3 is 13 residues. Germline V gene data show CDR1 as MNHNS and CDR2 as SASEGT. V gave up 7 bases and J gave up 7 bases, with 14 bases separating them.